The 27 T cell receptor beta chains reported below all come from one sample, sequenced in a study of blood T cell repertoires in COVID-19. Method: immunoSEQ multiplex PCR; TCRdb's copy keeps in-frame clones and lacks some. Seen here are about 73,000 clones, roughly 89% observed once, and the top ten hold about 9.1%. The sequenced material came from peripheral blood. Source of these receptors: a man older than 75 with acute or convalescent COVID-19.

The chain is built from TRBV5-5 and TRBJ2-7; tentative D call: TRBD2 (6 bases). V lost 0 bases to trimming and J lost 2 bases, with 15 bases between them. CDR1 is SGHKS and CDR2 is YYEKEE in the germline V gene (reference sequence). This CDR3 contains 16 residues. The CDR3 DNA reads as TGTGCCAGCAGCTTGGTGGCGACGGGAGATACCTACGAGCAGTACTTC. Amino acids: CASSLVATGDTYEQYF.

This chain uses TRBV20-1 with TRBJ2-7, with no clear D. CDR1 is DFQATT, CDR2 SNEGSKA, per germline (reference sequence). CDR3 length equals 10 residues. Trimming removed 2 bases at V and 5 bases at J, with 4 bases between. The CDR3 DNA reads as TGCAGTGCTAGAAACAACGAGCAGTACTTC. Translating gives CSARNNEQYF.

The chain has TRBV28 and TRBJ2-7, with 16 bases matching TRBD2. In germline, CDR1 is MDHEN, CDR2 SYDVKM. This CDR3 region has 20 residues. V lost 5 bases, J lost 2 bases, and 15 bases stayed unmatched. The CDR3 DNA is TGTGCCAGCAGTCTCTGGACGGGACTAGCGGGAGGGCGGAGCACCTACGAGCAGTACTTC. Its translation: CASSLWTGLAGGRSTYEQYF.

The gene calls are TRBV19 and TRBJ1-2, with D perhaps TRBD1 (5 bases). This CDR3 region has 14 residues. In germline, CDR1 is LNHDA, CDR2 SQIVND (reference sequence). The V gene lost 5 bases and the J gene lost 4 bases, with 14 bases spanning the gap. CDR3 in amino acids: CASSPTKTAYGYTF. As DNA, the CDR3 is TGTGCCAGTAGTCCAACAAAGACAGCCTATGGCTACACCTTC. The full variable domain, in which reference TRBV19 and TRBJ1-2 provide the parts outside the CDR3, is DGGITQSPKYLFRKEGQNVTLSCEQNLNHDAMYWYRQDPGQGLRLIYYSQIVNDFQKGDIAEGYSVSREKKESFPLTVTSAQKNPTAFYLCASSPTKTAYGYTFGSGTRLTVV.

The chain employs TRBV6-5 and TRBJ1-5, with D unresolved. The CDR3 covers 13 residues. The ends were cut back, 5 bases at V and 4 bases at J, with 9 bases in the middle. The germline V gene encodes CDR1 MNHEY and CDR2 SVGAGI. The CDR3 here is CASSTQRNQPQHF. DNA for the CDR3: TGTGCCAGCAGTACTCAGCGGAATCAGCCCCAGCATTTT.

The chain joins TRBV4-1 to TRBJ1-3; 7 bases fit TRBD1. Germline values: CDR1 MGHRA, CDR2 YSYEKL. With 4 bases clipped from V and 3 bases from J, the junction kept 12 bases outside the gene matches. The CDR3 spans 17 residues. The chain's CDR3 is CASSRGETGYSGNTIYF. DNA of the CDR3: TGCGCCAGCAGCCGGGGGGAGACAGGGTATAGTGGAAACACCATATATTTT.

The chain recombines TRBV29-1 with TRBJ2-5, with TRBD1 matching 8 bases. The CDR3 consists of 13 residues. The germline gives CDR1 SQVTM, CDR2 ANQGSEA. J lost 2 bases, V lost 7 bases, and 6 bases had no gene match. In DNA, the CDR3 is TGCAGCGGCCCCGGGACAGGTCAAGAGACCCAGTACTTC. As protein: CSGPGTGQETQYF.

The V call is TRBV24-1, the J call TRBJ2-3, with D perhaps TRBD1 (6 bases). Trimming removed 9 bases at V and 2 bases at J, with 14 bases between. This CDR3 region has 14 residues. Germline V gene sequence: CDR1 KGHDR, CDR2 SFDVKD. The CDR3: CATGVAGDTDTQYF. The CDR3 coding sequence is TGTGCCACCGGCGTGGCAGGGGACACAGATACGCAGTATTTT.

This chain links TRBV5-6 with TRBJ1-4, with 8 bases lining up with TRBD1. Germline trimming cut 1 base from V and 7 bases from J; bases unmatched to any gene: 9. Germline CDR1 is SGHDT and CDR2 is YYEEEE. CDR3 length equals 16 residues. CDR3 bases: TGTGCCAGCAGCTTGAGGGCCACAGGGGGAAGTGAAAAACTGTTTTTT. This encodes CASSLRATGGSEKLFF. The full variable domain, with the rest looked up from reference TRBV5-6 and TRBJ1-4, is DAGVTQSPTHLIKTRGQQVTLRCSPKSGHDTVSWYQQALGQGPQFIFQYYEEEERQRGNFPDRFSGHQFPNYSSELNVNALLLGDSALYLCASSLRATGGSEKLFFGSGTQLSVL.

V is TRBV4-2 and J is TRBJ1-4, with D hard to call. Germline CDR1 reads LGHNA; CDR2 reads YNFKEQ. This CDR3 is built from 15 residues. V was pared by 0 bases and J by 3 bases, with 8 bases between. The CDR3 protein is CASSQETAANEKLFF. The CDR3 DNA follows: TGTGCCAGCAGCCAAGAAACTGCCGCTAATGAAAAACTGTTTTTT.

The V and J genes are TRBV28 and TRBJ1-1; 8 bases map to TRBD1. The CDR3 contains 14 residues. Trimming removed 6 bases from V and 1 base from J; junction bases left unmatched: 4. Germline V gene sequence: CDR1 MDHEN, CDR2 SYDVKM. The CDR3 loop is CASRTGTGNTEAFF. Here the CDR3 DNA reads TGTGCCAGCAGAACTGGGACAGGGAACACTGAAGCTTTCTTT.

The rearrangement joins TRBV10-2 to TRBJ2-7, with 7 bases that match TRBD1. Germline trimming cut 3 bases from V and 2 bases from J; bases unmatched to any gene: 7. The CDR3 extends over 15 amino acids. In germline, CDR1 is WSHSY, CDR2 SAAADI. CDR3 in amino acids: CASSDHRGVTYEQYF. The CDR3 DNA sequence: TGCGCCAGCAGTGACCACAGGGGTGTTACCTACGAGCAGTACTTC.

The rearrangement links TRBV27 to TRBJ1-4, with unresolved D. Germline-derived CDR1 and CDR2 are MNHEY and SMNVEV (reference sequence). This CDR3 contains 16 residues. Trimming left V 2 bases short and J 7 bases short, with 17 bases between. Here the CDR3 DNA reads TGTGCCAGCAGTTTACGGGGAGCAGTAGCCAGTGAAAAACTGTTTTTT. Its protein is CASSLRGAVASEKLFF. Combining the CDR3 with reference TRBV27 and TRBJ1-4 gives the whole variable domain EAQVTQNPRYLITVTGKKLTVTCSQNMNHEYMSWYRQDPGLGLRQIYYSMNVEVTDKGDVPEGYKVSRKEKRNFPLILESPSPNQTSLYFCASSLRGAVASEKLFFGSGTQLSVL.

The chain couples TRBV3-1 (or the pseudogene TRBV3-2) to TRBJ1-1; 7 bases align to TRBD1. V lost 1 base to trimming and J lost 7 bases; unmatched junction nucleotides: 6. From germline, CDR1 is LGHDT and CDR2 YNNKEL (reference sequence). This CDR3 contains 14 residues. In DNA form, the CDR3 reads TGTGCCAGCAGCCAAGTCCAGGGGGATAATGAAGCTTTCTTT. Amino acid sequence: CASSQVQGDNEAFF.

This clone came up a few times. The chain has TRBV20-1 and TRBJ1-1; D is ambiguous. The V and J ends lost 4 bases and 1 base respectively, with 4 bases between them. This CDR3 comprises 11 residues. Germline V CDR1 and CDR2: DFQATT, SNEGSKA (reference sequence). The CDR3 DNA reads TGCAGTGCTACGGGGAACACTGAAGCTTTCTTT. Translation: CSATGNTEAFF.

This rearrangement joins TRBV24-1 to TRBJ2-1; 12 nucleotides align to TRBD2. This CDR3 has 16 residues. The V segment lost 1 base and the J segment 7 bases; nucleotides outside the gene matches: 4. The germline CDR1 and CDR2 sequences are KGHDR and SFDVKD. CDR3 region: CATSDFRTSGANEQFF. For the CDR3, the DNA is TGTGCCACCAGTGATTTCAGGACTAGCGGGGCGAATGAGCAGTTCTTC.

J is TRBJ2-1 and V is TRBV5-1; 7 bases line up with TRBD2. Germline V gene lookup returns CDR1 SGHRS and CDR2 YFSETQ. V gave up 2 bases and J gave up 10 bases; unmatched junction bases: 0. The length of the CDR3 is 11 residues. The CDR3 bases are TGCGCCAGCAGCTTCGGGGGGGAGCAGTTCTTC. Its protein is CASSFGGEQFF.

This chain connects TRBV6-5 to TRBJ1-5; no clear D gene. Germline V gives CDR1 MNHEY, CDR2 SVGAGI. There are 13 residues in the CDR3. With 6 bases removed from V and 6 bases from J, the gap between germline ends came to 12 bases. Here the CDR3 DNA reads TGTGCCAGCAGGTCCATAGGAGGTCAGCCCCAGCATTTT. Encoded protein: CASRSIGGQPQHF.

The rearrangement uses TRBV7-3 and TRBJ2-2; TRBD2 aligns across 10 bases. CDR3 length: 18 amino acids. The trim removed 5 bases at V and 3 bases at J, leaving 12 bases unmatched. In germline, CDR1 is SGHTA, CDR2 FQGTGA. CDR3 sequence reads: CASSPGVAGGRYTGELFF. Here the CDR3 DNA reads TGTGCCAGCAGCCCTGGGGTAGCGGGAGGTCGGTACACCGGGGAGCTGTTTTTT. The full variable domain, rest sourced from reference TRBV7-3 and TRBJ2-2, is GAGVSQTPSNKVTEKGKYVELRCDPISGHTALYWYRQSLGQGPEFLIYFQGTGAADDSGLPNDRFFAVRPEGSVSTLKIQRTERGDSAVYLCASSPGVAGGRYTGELFFGEGSRLTVL.

The chain couples TRBV29-1 to TRBJ2-7; possible D gene TRBD2, 7 bases. Trimming cost V 7 bases and J 7 bases, with 23 bases left between them. Germline V CDR1 and CDR2: SQVTM, ANQGSEA. The CDR3 loop spans 14 amino acids. The DNA for the CDR3 is TGCAGCGCGTTTACGAGGGGGGGCTCGCGGGAGCAGTACTTC. Translated: CSAFTRGGSREQYF.

This sequence joins TRBV5-8 and TRBJ2-1, with TRBD2 matching over 13 bases. The germline V gene encodes CDR1 SGHTS and CDR2 YDEGEE. The CDR3 loop spans 17 amino acids. J lost 8 bases, V lost 4 bases, and 12 bases had no gene match. Here the CDR3 DNA reads TGTGCCAGCAGCACTGATACACTAGCGGGAGGGCCGGATGAGCAGTTCTTC. Protein sequence: CASSTDTLAGGPDEQFF.

The gene calls are TRBV3-1 (or the pseudogene TRBV3-2) and TRBJ2-7, with D tentatively TRBD1 (6 bases). Trimming left V 10 bases short and J 7 bases short, with 20 bases between. The CDR3 runs to 13 residues. Germline V gives CDR1 LGHDT, CDR2 YNNKEL (reference sequence). The CDR3 reads CATGGQWGTEQYF. CDR3 coding DNA: TGTGCCACCGGCGGACAGTGGGGGACGGAGCAGTACTTC.

The V and J genes are TRBV6-5 and TRBJ2-5; D is possibly TRBD1 (6 bases). Germline CDR1 is MNHEY and CDR2 is SVGAGI. The V end lost 0 bases, the J end lost 6 bases, and 14 bases lay between the germline ends. This CDR3 comprises 15 residues. The DNA for the CDR3 is TGTGCCAGCAGTTACTCGAGTGGGGGCGCGAAGACCCAGTACTTC. Translating gives CASSYSSGGAKTQYF.

The DNA of the CDR3 is TGTGCCAGCAGCTTAGCGTATATGGCGGGGGCTGGGGCCAACGTCCTGACTTTC. Protein: CASSLAYMAGAGANVLTF. V is TRBV7-8 and J is TRBJ2-6; 7 bases agree with TRBD2. V lost 0 bases, J lost 2 bases, and 7 bases stayed unmatched. Germline assignment: CDR1 SGHVS and CDR2 FQNEAQ. This CDR3 contains 18 residues.

The V gene is TRBV27, the J gene TRBJ2-1, with 9 bases that match TRBD2. The trim removed 10 bases at V and 5 bases at J, leaving 6 bases unmatched. The germline gives CDR1 MNHEY, CDR2 SMNVEV (reference sequence). The CDR3 extends over 13 amino acids. The CDR3 protein is CATRGTSHNEQFF. In DNA, the CDR3 is TGTGCCACCCGAGGGACTAGCCACAATGAGCAGTTCTTC.

The chain combines TRBV30 with TRBJ1-3; D perhaps matches TRBD1 (6 bases). Germline CDR1 reads GTSNPN; CDR2 reads SVGIG (reference sequence). The CDR3 totals 15 residues. V was pared by 0 bases and J by 3 bases, with 12 bases between. The CDR3 DNA is TGTGCCTGGAGTGTGGGGGGGGCTGGTGGAAACACCATATATTTT. This gives the protein CAWSVGGAGGNTIYF.

This chain joins TRBV6-2 or TRBV6-3 and TRBJ2-7; TRBD2 is a possible D gene (5 bases). Germline values: CDR1 MNHEY, CDR2 SVGEGT. V shed 3 bases and J shed 2 bases, with 11 bases lying between them. CDR3 length: 14 amino acids. CDR3 nucleotide sequence: TGTGCCAGCAGTTATTGGGCCGGGACCTACGAGCAGTACTTC. Translation: CASSYWAGTYEQYF.